Listed below are T cell receptor beta chains from one sample, sequenced in a study of CD8+ T cells in alopecia areata. The method was immunoSEQ multiplex PCR; TCRdb's version includes in-frame clones alone and lacks a portion of them. The repertoire holds about 120,000 clones, with around 53% as singletons. Sequencing used CD4+ T cells sorted from blood, obtained at week 4, from a patient treated with tofacitinib. These receptors were collected from a human donor with alopecia areata. Both conserved end residues are part of each CDR3. Fields, in order: J gene, D gene, V gene, clone size, CDR3 protein, CDR3 DNA. D genes are given only for firm matches. Clone size is given for some rows only: seen once, a few or many times, or a class if the clone is expanded.

>TRBJ2-3|-|TRBV5-1|once
CASSIRADTQYF
TGCGCCAGCAGCATCAGGGCGGATACGCAGTATTTT
>TRBJ2-7|TRBD2|TRBV11-2|-
CASSLDYLAGSHRYF
TGTGCCAGCAGCTTAGATTACCTAGCGGGGTCGCATAGGTACTTC
>TRBJ1-1|TRBD1|TRBV30|-
CAWSVRSSGGTEAFF
TGTGCCTGGAGTGTACGGTCGTCAGGGGGCACTGAAGCTTTCTTT
>TRBJ2-5|-|TRBV30|-
CAWGGRSETQYF
TGTGCCTGGGGGGGACGGTCCGAGACCCAGTACTTC
>TRBJ2-1|TRBD1|TRBV4-1|many
CATVGGQDNEQFF
TGCGCCACCGTGGGGGGACAGGACAATGAGCAGTTCTTC
>TRBJ1-3|-|TRBV9|few
CASSPGTFGNTIYF
TGTGCCAGCAGCCCCGGGACCTTTGGAAACACCATATATTTT
>TRBJ1-5|-|TRBV7-9|-
CASSLGTIGGLNQPQHF
TGTGCCAGCAGCTTAGGAACCATTGGGGGCTTGAATCAGCCCCAGCATTTT
>TRBJ1-1|-|TRBV10-2|-
CASSGLQGSEAFF
TGCGCCAGCAGTGGATTACAGGGCTCAGAAGCTTTCTTT
>TRBJ1-1|-|TRBV25-1|-
CASRPAMNTEAFF
TGTGCCAGCAGGCCCGCAATGAACACTGAAGCTTTCTTT
>TRBJ1-5|TRBD1|TRBV27|-
CASSRQGVGNQPQHF
TGTGCCAGCAGCCGCCAGGGGGTAGGCAATCAGCCCCAGCATTTT
>TRBJ1-4|TRBD1|TRBV30|-
CAWSNRGIVREKLFF
TGTGCCTGGAGTAACAGGGGAATAGTTAGGGAAAAACTGTTTTTT
>TRBJ2-3|-|TRBV9|-
CASSVGDGSPPYTQYF
TGTGCCAGCAGCGTAGGGGACGGGTCTCCTCCTTATACGCAGTATTTT
>TRBJ2-7|-|TRBV29-1|few
CSVDVVGKTYEQYF
TGCAGCGTTGACGTGGTAGGGAAAACCTACGAGCAGTACTTC
>TRBJ1-6|-|TRBV9|-
CASSAPSSYNSPLHF
TGTGCCAGCAGCGCCCCCAGCTCCTATAATTCACCCCTCCACTTT
>TRBJ1-1|TRBD1|TRBV30|-
CACQVQGRGAFF
TGTGCCTGCCAAGTACAGGGGAGAGGAGCTTTCTTT
>TRBJ1-2|-|TRBV30|-
CAWSPPGGRLGYGYTF
TGTGCCTGGAGTCCCCCCGGCGGCCGCCTTGGCTATGGCTACACCTTC
>TRBJ2-6|-|TRBV11-2|-
CASSLNTYTSSGANVLTF
TGTGCCAGCAGCTTAAATACCTACACCAGCTCTGGGGCCAACGTCCTGACTTTC
>TRBJ1-5|-|TRBV28|-
CASHGDLNQPQHF
TGTGCCAGCCATGGGGACCTCAATCAGCCCCAGCATTTT
>TRBJ2-6|-|TRBV5-1|-
CASSKQSLVGANVLTF
TGCGCCAGCAGCAAACAAAGCCTGGTCGGGGCCAACGTCCTGACTTTC
>TRBJ1-1|-|TRBV4-2|-
CASSQLREQRTEAFF
TGTGCCAGCAGCCAATTACGGGAGCAGCGGACTGAAGCTTTCTTT
>TRBJ1-5|-|TRBV5-6|once
CASSFSRVYQPQHF
TGTGCCAGCAGCTTTTCCAGGGTCTATCAGCCCCAGCATTTT
>TRBJ2-5|TRBD2|TRBV29-1|-
CSVSVAGWGRETQYF
TGCAGCGTATCGGTAGCGGGATGGGGCCGAGAGACCCAGTACTTC
>TRBJ2-5|-|TRBV5-1|-
CASSLREETQYF
TGCGCCAGCAGCTTGCGAGAAGAGACCCAGTACTTC
>TRBJ1-2|-|TRBV30|-
CASATYYGYTF
TGTGCCTCGGCGACCTACTATGGCTACACCTTC
>TRBJ2-1|-|TRBV7-2|few
CASLRQGGDNEQFF
TGTGCCAGCTTAAGACAGGGAGGGGACAATGAGCAGTTCTTC
>TRBJ1-1|-|TRBV5-4|few
CASSSPWVVNTEAFF
TGTGCCAGCAGCTCCCCATGGGTCGTGAACACTGAAGCTTTCTTT
>TRBJ1-2|-|TRBV5-1|-
CASSLEDSDGYTF
TGCGCCAGCAGCTTGGAGGATTCTGATGGCTACACCTTC
>TRBJ1-5|-|TRBV5-6|few
CASSFLGGSNQPQHF
TGTGCCAGCAGCTTCTTAGGGGGGAGCAATCAGCCCCAGCATTTT
>TRBJ2-2|TRBD2|TRBV7-2|-
CASSLFGLAGDTGELFF
TGTGCCAGCAGCTTATTCGGTCTAGCGGGTGATACCGGGGAGCTGTTTTTT
>TRBJ2-5|-|TRBV7-9|few
CASSLAETQYF
TGTGCCAGCAGCTTAGCGGAGACCCAGTACTTC
>TRBJ2-5|-|TRBV2|-
CASSGMGASETQYF
TGTGCCAGCAGTGGAATGGGGGCGTCCGAGACCCAGTACTTC
>TRBJ2-7|TRBD1|TRBV30|-
CACTQGTYEQYF
TGTGCCTGTACACAGGGGACCTACGAGCAGTACTTC
>TRBJ2-2|TRBD2|TRBV6-5|-
CASSSWTSGGSGELFF
TGTGCCAGCAGTTCCTGGACTAGCGGGGGGTCCGGGGAGCTGTTTTTT
>TRBJ1-2|-|TRBV6-6|-
CASRDPGYGYTF
TGTGCCAGTAGGGACCCTGGCTATGGCTACACCTTC
>TRBJ2-6|-|TRBV4-1|-
CASSPGGERRSGANVLTF
TGCGCCAGCAGCCCCGGAGGGGAGCGCCGCTCTGGGGCCAACGTCCTGACTTTC
>TRBJ1-4|TRBD1|TRBV29-1|once
CSVGGGRGEKLFF
TGCAGCGTTGGAGGGGGCCGGGGTGAAAAACTGTTTTTT
>TRBJ2-7|TRBD2|TRBV30|-
CAWSKGLAGGEQYF
TGTGCCTGGAGTAAGGGTCTAGCGGGCGGAGAGCAGTACTTC
>TRBJ1-1|-|TRBV30|-
CAWGTNRDFRAFF
TGTGCCTGGGGGACCAACCGGGACTTTCGAGCTTTCTTT
>TRBJ1-1|-|TRBV6-6|few
CASRPGGTEAFF
TGTGCCAGCAGACCAGGAGGCACTGAAGCTTTCTTT
>TRBJ1-2|TRBD1|TRBV29-1|few
CSDRDSTNYGYTF
TGCAGCGACCGGGACAGTACTAACTATGGCTACACCTTC
>TRBJ2-3|-|TRBV9|few
CASSSVVADPDTQYF
TGTGCCAGCAGCAGCGTGGTAGCGGACCCAGATACGCAGTATTTT
>TRBJ1-2|-|TRBV5-1|few
CASSSTIRDGARLGYTF
TGCGCCAGCAGCTCGACCATCCGGGACGGGGCCAGGTTGGGCTACACCTTC
>TRBJ1-2|-|TRBV27|-
CASSFLGGQENGYTF
TGTGCCAGCAGTTTTCTTGGGGGGCAGGAGAATGGCTACACCTTC
>TRBJ2-2|TRBD1|TRBV7-7|-
CASSAQGAGELFF
TGTGCTAGCAGCGCACAGGGGGCCGGGGAGCTGTTTTTT
>TRBJ2-6|-|TRBV4-1|-
CASSQEGYRENGANVLTF
TGCGCCAGCAGCCAAGAAGGGTATCGGGAAAATGGGGCCAACGTCCTGACTTTC
>TRBJ2-7|-|TRBV11-2|-
CASSSFRGADEQYF
TGTGCCAGCAGCTCCTTCAGGGGCGCGGACGAGCAGTACTTC
>TRBJ2-1|TRBD2|TRBV2|-
CASTALAGGGRNEQFF
TGTGCCAGTACCGCCCTAGCGGGAGGGGGGCGTAATGAGCAGTTCTTC